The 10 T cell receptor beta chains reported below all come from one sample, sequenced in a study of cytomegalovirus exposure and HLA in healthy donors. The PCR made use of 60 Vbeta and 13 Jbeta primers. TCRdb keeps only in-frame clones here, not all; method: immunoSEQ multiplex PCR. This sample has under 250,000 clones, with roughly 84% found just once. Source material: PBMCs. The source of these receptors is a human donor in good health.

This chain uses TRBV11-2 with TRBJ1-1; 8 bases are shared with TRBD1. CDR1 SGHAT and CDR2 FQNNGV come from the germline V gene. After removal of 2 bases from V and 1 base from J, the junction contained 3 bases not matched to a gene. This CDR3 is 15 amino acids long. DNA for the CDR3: TGTGCCAGCAGCTTAAGTGACAGGGGGAACACTGAAGCTTTCTTT. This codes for CASSLSDRGNTEAFF.

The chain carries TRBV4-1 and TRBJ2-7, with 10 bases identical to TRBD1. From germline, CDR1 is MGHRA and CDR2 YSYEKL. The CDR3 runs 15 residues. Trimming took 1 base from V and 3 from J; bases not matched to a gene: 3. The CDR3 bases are TGCGCCAGCAGCCAAGGAGGACAGGGGGGCTACGAGCAGTACTTC. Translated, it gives CASSQGGQGGYEQYF.

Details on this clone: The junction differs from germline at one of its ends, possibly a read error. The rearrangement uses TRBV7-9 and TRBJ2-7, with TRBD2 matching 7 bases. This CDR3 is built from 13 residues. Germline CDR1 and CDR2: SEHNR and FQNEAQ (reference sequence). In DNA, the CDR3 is TGTTCCAGCAGCTTATGGGGGGGGAACGAGCAGTACTTC. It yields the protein CSSSLWGGNEQYF.

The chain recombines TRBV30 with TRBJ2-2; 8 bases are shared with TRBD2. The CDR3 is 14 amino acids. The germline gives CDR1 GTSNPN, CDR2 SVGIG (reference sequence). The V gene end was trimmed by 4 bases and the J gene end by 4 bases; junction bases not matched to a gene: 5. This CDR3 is CAWNMLAGTGELFF. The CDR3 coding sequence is TGTGCCTGGAATATGCTAGCGGGCACCGGGGAGCTGTTTTTT.

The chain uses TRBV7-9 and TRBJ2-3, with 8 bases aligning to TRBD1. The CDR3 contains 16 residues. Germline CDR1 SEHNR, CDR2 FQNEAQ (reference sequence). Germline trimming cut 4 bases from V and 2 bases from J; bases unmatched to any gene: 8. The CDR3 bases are TGTGCCAGCAGCTCCCCGGGACAGGCCTTCACAGATACGCAGTATTTT. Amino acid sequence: CASSSPGQAFTDTQYF.

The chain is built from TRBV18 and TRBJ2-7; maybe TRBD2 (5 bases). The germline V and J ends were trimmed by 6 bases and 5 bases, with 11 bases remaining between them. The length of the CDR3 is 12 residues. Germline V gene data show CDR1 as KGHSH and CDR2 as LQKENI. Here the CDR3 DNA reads TGTGCCAGCTCTGAGGTCGGGAACGAGCAGTACTTC. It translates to CASSEVGNEQYF.

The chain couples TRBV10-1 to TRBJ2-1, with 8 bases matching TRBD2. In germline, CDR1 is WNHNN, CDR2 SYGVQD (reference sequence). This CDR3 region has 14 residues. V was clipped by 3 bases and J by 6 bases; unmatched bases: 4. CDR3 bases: TGCGCCAGCAGTGATAGCGGGATGGTCAATGAGCAGTTCTTC. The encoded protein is CASSDSGMVNEQFF.

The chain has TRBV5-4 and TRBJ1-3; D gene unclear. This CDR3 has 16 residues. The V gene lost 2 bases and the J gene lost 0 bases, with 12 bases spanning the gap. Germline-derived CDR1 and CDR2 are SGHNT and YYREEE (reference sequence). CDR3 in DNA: TGTGCCAGCAGCTTTGGAGGGAGGAGCTCTGGAAACACCATATATTTT. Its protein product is CASSFGGRSSGNTIYF.

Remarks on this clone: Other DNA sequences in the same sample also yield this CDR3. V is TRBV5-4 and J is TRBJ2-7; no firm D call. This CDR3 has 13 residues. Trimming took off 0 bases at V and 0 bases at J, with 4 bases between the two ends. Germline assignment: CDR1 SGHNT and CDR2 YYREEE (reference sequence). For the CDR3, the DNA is TGTGCCAGCAGCTTGGCGAGCTCCTACGAGCAGTACTTC. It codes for CASSLASSYEQYF.

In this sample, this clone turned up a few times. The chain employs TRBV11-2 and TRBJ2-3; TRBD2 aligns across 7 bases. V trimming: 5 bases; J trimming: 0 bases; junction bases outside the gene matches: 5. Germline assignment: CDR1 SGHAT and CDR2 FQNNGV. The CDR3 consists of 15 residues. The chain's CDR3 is CASSELAQSTDTQYF. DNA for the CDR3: TGTGCCAGCAGCGAACTAGCGCAGAGCACAGATACGCAGTATTTT.